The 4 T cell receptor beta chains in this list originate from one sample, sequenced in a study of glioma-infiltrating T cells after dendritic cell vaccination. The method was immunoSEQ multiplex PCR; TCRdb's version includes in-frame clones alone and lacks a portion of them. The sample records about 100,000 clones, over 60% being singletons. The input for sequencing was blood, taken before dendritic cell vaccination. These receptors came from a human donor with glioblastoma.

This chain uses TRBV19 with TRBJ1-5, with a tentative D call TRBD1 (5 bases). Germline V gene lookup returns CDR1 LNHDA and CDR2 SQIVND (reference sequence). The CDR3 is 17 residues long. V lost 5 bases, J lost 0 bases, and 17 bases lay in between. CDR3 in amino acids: CASSRREGPYSNQPQHF. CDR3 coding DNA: TGTGCCAGTAGTCGCAGGGAAGGCCCATATAGCAATCAGCCCCAGCATTTT.

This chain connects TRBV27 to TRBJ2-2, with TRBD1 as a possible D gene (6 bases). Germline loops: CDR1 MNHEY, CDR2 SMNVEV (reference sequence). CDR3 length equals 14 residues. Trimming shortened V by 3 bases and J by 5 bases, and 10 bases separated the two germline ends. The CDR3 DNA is TGTGCCAGCAGTTTCATTCAGGGGACCGGGGAGCTGTTTTTT. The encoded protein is CASSFIQGTGELFF.

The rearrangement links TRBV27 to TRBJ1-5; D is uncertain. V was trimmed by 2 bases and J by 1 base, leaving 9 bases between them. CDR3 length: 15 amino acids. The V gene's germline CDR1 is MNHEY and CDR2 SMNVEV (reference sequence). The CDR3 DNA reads TGTGCCAGCAGTTTAATGGCCGGGAGCAATCAGCCCCAGCATTTT. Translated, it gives CASSLMAGSNQPQHF.

The CDR3 sequence is CSVPGFGGSPKDTEAFF. In nucleotides, the CDR3 is TGCAGCGTCCCTGGGTTTGGGGGCTCGCCTAAAGACACTGAAGCTTTCTTT. This chain connects TRBV29-1 to TRBJ1-1; D is possibly TRBD1 (6 bases). CDR1 and CDR2 from the germline V gene are SQVTM and ANQGSEA. Trimming cost V 6 bases and J 3 bases, with 26 bases left between them. The CDR3 has 17 amino acids.